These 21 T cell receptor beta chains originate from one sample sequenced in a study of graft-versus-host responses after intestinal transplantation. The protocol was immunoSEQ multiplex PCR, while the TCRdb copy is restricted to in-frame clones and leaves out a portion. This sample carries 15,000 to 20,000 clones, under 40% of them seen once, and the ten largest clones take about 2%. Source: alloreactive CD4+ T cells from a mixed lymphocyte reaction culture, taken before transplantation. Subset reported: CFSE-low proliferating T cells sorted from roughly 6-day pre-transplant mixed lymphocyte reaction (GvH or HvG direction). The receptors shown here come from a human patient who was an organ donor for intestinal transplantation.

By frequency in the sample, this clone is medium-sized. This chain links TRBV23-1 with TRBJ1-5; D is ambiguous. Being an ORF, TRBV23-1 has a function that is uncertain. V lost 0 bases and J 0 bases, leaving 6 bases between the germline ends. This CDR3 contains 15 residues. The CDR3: CASSQSTISNQPQHF. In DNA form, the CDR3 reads TGCGCCAGCAGTCAATCCACAATTAGCAATCAGCCCCAGCATTTT.

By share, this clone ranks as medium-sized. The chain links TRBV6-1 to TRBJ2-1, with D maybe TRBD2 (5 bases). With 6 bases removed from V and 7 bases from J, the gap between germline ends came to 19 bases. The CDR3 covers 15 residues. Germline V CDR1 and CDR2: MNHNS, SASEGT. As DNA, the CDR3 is TGTGCCAGCAGCCCGGGGAGCCTCCCTGGGAATGAGCAGTTCTTC. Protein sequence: CASSPGSLPGNEQFF.

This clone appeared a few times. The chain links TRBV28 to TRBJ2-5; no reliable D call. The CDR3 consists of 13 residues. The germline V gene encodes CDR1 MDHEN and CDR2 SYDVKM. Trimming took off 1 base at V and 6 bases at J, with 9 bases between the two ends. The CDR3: CASSLSSSQTQYF. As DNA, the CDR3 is TGTGCCAGCAGTTTATCAAGCAGTCAGACCCAGTACTTC.

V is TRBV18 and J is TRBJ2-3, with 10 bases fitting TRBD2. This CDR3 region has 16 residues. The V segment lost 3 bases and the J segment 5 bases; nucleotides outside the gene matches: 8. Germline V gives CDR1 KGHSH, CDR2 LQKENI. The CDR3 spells CASSPGLAGVIDTQYF. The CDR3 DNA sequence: TGTGCCAGCTCACCTGGGCTAGCGGGAGTCATAGATACGCAGTATTTT.

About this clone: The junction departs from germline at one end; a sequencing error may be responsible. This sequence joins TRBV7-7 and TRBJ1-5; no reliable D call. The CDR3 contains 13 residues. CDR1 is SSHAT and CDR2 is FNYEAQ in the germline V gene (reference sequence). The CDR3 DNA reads TGTGCTAGCAGCCTAACGTCAGGACAGCCCCAGCATTTT. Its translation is CASSLTSGQPQHF.

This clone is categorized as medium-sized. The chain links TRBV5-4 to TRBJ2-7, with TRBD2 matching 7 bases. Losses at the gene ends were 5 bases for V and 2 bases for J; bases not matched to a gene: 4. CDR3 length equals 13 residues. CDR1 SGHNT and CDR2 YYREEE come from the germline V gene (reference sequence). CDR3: CASRVGGTYEQYF. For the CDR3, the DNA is TGTGCCAGCAGGGTCGGGGGGACCTACGAGCAGTACTTC.

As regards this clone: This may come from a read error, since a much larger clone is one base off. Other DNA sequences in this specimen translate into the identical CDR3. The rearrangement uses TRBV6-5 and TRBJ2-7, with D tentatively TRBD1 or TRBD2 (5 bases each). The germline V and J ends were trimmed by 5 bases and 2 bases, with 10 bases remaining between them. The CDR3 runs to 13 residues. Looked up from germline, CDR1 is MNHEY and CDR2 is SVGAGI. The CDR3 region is CASSPTGPYEQYF. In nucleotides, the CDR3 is TGTGCCAGCAGTCCGACGGGGCCCTACGAGCAGTACTTC.

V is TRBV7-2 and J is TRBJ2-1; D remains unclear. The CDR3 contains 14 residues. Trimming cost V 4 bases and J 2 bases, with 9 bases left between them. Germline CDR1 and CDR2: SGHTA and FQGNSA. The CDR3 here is CASSSPPTYNEQFF. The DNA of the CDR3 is TGTGCCAGCAGCTCCCCACCAACCTACAATGAGCAGTTCTTC. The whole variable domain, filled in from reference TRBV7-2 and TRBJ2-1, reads GAGVSQSPSNKVTEKGKDVELRCDPISGHTALYWYRQSLGQGLEFLIYFQGNSAPDKSGLPSDRFSAERTGGSVSTLTIQRTQQEDSAVYLCASSSPPTYNEQFFGPGTRLTVL.

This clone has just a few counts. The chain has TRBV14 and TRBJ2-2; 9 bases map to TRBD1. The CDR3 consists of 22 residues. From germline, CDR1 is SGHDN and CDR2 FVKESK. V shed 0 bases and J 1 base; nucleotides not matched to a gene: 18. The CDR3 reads CASSQEHNRDREWGLNTGELFF. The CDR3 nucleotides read TGTGCCAGCAGCCAAGAACACAACCGGGACAGGGAATGGGGCCTGAACACCGGGGAGCTGTTTTTT. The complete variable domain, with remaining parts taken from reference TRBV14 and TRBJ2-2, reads EAGVTQFPSHSVIEKGQTVTLRCDPISGHDNLYWYRRVMGKEIKFLLHFVKESKQDESGMPNNRFLAERTGGTYSTLKVQPAELEDSGVYFCASSQEHNRDREWGLNTGELFFGEGSRLTVL.

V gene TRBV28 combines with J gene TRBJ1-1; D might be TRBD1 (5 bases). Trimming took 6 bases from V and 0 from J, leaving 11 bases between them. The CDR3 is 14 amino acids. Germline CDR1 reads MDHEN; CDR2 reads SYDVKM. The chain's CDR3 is CASRIQGMNTEAFF. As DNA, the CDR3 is TGTGCCAGCAGAATCCAGGGAATGAACACTGAAGCTTTCTTT.

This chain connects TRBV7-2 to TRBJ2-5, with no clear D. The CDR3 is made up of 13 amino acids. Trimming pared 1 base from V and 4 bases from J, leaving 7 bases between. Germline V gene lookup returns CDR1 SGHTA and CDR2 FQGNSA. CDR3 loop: CASSLGPRETQYF. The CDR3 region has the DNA TGTGCCAGCAGCTTAGGACCTAGAGAGACCCAGTACTTC.

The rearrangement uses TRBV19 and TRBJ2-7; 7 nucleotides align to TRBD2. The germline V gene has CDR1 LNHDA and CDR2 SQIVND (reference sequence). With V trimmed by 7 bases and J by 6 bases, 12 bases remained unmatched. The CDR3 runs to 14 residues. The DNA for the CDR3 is TGTGCCAGTAAGGCTAGCGGACCTCCTGGCGAGCAGTACTTC. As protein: CASKASGPPGEQYF.

In nucleotides, the CDR3 is TGTGCCAGCAGCCCCGGGACCCTTAGCTATGGCTACACCTTC. Its protein product is CASSPGTLSYGYTF. The chain couples TRBV7-9 to TRBJ1-2; maybe TRBD1 (5 bases). The CDR3 has 14 residues. V gave up 5 bases and J gave up 4 bases, with 14 bases separating them. Germline V gives CDR1 SEHNR, CDR2 FQNEAQ (reference sequence).

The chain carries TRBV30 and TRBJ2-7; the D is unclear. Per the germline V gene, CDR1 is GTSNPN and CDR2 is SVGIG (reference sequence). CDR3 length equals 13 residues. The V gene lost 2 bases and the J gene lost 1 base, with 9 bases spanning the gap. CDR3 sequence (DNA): TGTGCCTGGAGTACCCGACTGTCCTACGAGCAGTACTTC. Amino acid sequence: CAWSTRLSYEQYF. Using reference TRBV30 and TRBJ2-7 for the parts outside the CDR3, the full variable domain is SQTIHQWPATLVQPVGSPLSLECTVEGTSNPNLYWYRQAAGRGLQLLFYSVGIGQISSEVPQNLSASRPQDRQFILSSKKLLLSDSGFYLCAWSTRLSYEQYFGPGTRLTVT.

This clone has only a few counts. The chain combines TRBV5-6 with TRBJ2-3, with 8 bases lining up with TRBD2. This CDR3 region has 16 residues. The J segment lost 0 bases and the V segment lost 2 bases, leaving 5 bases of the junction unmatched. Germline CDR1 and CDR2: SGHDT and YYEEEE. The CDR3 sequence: CASSLTSGGSTDTQYF. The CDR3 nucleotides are TGTGCCAGCAGCTTAACTAGCGGAGGAAGCACAGATACGCAGTATTTT.

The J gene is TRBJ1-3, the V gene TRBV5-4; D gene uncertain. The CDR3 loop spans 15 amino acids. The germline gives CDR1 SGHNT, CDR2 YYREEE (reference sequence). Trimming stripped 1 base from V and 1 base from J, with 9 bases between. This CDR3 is CASSLIRGSGNTIYF. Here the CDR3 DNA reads TGTGCCAGCAGCTTGATCCGGGGTTCTGGAAACACCATATATTTT. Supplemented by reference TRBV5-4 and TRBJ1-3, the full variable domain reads ETGVTQSPTHLIKTRGQQVTLRCSSQSGHNTVSWYQQALGQGPQFIFQYYREEENGRGNFPPRFSGLQFPNYSSELNVNALELDDSALYLCASSLIRGSGNTIYFGEGSWLTVV.

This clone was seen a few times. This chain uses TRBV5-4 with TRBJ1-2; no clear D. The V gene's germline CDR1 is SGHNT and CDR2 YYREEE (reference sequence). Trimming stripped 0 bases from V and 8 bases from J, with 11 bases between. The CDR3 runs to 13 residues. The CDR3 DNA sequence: TGTGCCAGCAGCTTGGAAGGAGTGGGGGGCTACACCTTC. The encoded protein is CASSLEGVGGYTF.

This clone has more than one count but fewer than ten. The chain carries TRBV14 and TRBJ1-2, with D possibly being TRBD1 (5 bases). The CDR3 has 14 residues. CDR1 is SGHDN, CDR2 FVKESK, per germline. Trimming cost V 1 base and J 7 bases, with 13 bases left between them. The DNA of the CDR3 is TGTGCCAGCAGCCAAGTCCCAGGGAGGGCTGGCTACACCTTC. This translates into CASSQVPGRAGYTF.

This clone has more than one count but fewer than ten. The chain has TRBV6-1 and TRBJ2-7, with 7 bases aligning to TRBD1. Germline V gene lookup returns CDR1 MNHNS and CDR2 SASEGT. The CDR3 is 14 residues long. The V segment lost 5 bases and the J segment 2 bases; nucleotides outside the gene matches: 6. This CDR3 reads CASSRAGGPYEQYF. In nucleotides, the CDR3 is TGTGCCAGCAGTCGGGCAGGGGGACCCTACGAGCAGTACTTC.

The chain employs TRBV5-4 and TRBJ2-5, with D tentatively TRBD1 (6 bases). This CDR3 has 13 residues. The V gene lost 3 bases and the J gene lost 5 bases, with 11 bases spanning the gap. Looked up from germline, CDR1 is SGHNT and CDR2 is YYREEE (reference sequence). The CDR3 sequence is CASSSAGVETQYF. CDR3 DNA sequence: TGTGCCAGCAGCTCTGCAGGGGTGGAGACCCAGTACTTC.

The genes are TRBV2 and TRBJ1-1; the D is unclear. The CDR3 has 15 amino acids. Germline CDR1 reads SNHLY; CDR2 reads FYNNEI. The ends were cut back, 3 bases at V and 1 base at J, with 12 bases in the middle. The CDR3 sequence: CASSEKGTPNTEAFF. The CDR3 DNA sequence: TGTGCCAGCAGTGAGAAGGGTACCCCGAACACTGAAGCTTTCTTT.